The 17 T cell receptor beta chains in this list originate from one sample, sequenced in a study of T cells in Graves' hyperthyroidism and ophthalmopathy. The TCR beta CDR3 regions underwent amplification using RNA transcripts as the source. TCR CDR3 underwent first-round RT-PCR with the HTBI primer set. TCRdb reprocessed the multiplex PCR reads via MiXCR and lists one record per CDR3 protein. In the table there are about 360,000 distinct CDR3 sequences, 15% to 18% of which are singletons. Sequenced sample: blood. The receptors were gathered from a woman in her late teens or twenties with Graves' hyperthyroidism that later progressed to Graves' ophthalmopathy.

This clonotype has at least ten counts. The chain links TRBV7-9 to TRBJ2-1; D gene ambiguous. Germline assignment: CDR1 SEHNR and CDR2 FQNEAQ (reference sequence). The V gene lost 3 bases and the J gene lost 5 bases, with 8 bases spanning the gap. The CDR3 is made up of 13 amino acids. The CDR3 spells CASSLDADNEQFF. CDR3 in DNA: TGTGCCAGCAGCTTGGACGCCGACAATGAGCAGTTCTTC. Full variable domain (outside the CDR3, taken from reference TRBV7-9 and TRBJ2-1): DTGVSQNPRHKITKRGQNVTFRCDPISEHNRLYWYRQTLGQGPEFLTYFQNEAQLEKSRLLSDRFSAERPKGSFSTLEIQRTEQGDSAMYLCASSLDADNEQFFGPGTRLTVL.

Concerning this clonotype: Just one base apart from a much larger clone, this may be a read error. V gene TRBV6-5 combines with J gene TRBJ2-7; 8 bases are a match to TRBD2. This CDR3 contains 16 residues. Germline V gene lookup returns CDR1 MNHEY and CDR2 SVGAGI. CDR3 DNA sequence: TGTGCCAGCGGTTACGCGGGGGGTGAAGCCACCTACGAGCAGTACTTC. It translates to CASGYAGGEATYEQYF.

This clonotype was detected only a few times. The CDR3 coding sequence is TGCGCCAGCAGTAGTGGGGGTCCCCAAAACATTCAGTACTTC. Translated, it gives CASSSGGPQNIQYF. This rearrangement joins TRBV5-1 to TRBJ2-4; the D gene could be TRBD1 or TRBD2 (5 bases each). CDR1 and CDR2 (germline): SGHRS, YFSETQ. Deletions cut 5 bases from V and 5 bases from J, with 14 bases between. CDR3 length: 14 amino acids.

The chain employs TRBV10-3 and TRBJ2-1; TRBD2 matches at 8 bases. J was trimmed by 6 bases and V by 3 bases; bases with no gene match: 10. The CDR3 has 16 amino acids. Per the germline V gene, CDR1 is ENHRY and CDR2 is SYGVKD. CDR3 in amino acids: CAISDPGGELGNEQFF. CDR3 DNA sequence: TGTGCCATCAGTGACCCGGGGGGGGAGCTGGGCAATGAGCAGTTCTTC.

This clonotype was seen many times. This rearrangement joins TRBV6-1 to TRBJ2-7; 10 bases match TRBD1. J was trimmed by 2 bases and V by 0 bases; bases with no gene match: 7. The CDR3 contains 17 residues. CDR1 MNHNS and CDR2 SASEGT come from the germline V gene. CDR3 sequence: CASSEATGDRGTYEQYF. CDR3 DNA sequence: TGTGCCAGCAGTGAAGCGACTGGGGACAGGGGTACCTACGAGCAGTACTTC.

The V gene is TRBV5-1, the J gene TRBJ2-5; D not resolved. Germline assignment: CDR1 SGHRS and CDR2 YFSETQ. Between the trimmed V and J ends, which lost 0 bases and 4 bases, there was a span of 16 bases. There are 16 residues in the CDR3. CDR3 region: CASSLESGRIRETQYF. CDR3 bases: TGCGCCAGCAGCTTGGAGTCTGGCAGGATAAGAGAGACCCAGTACTTC.

The table lists this clonotype with many counts. The chain is built from TRBV20-1 and TRBJ2-1; TRBD2 agrees at 7 bases. The ends lost 5 bases at V and 0 bases at J; junction bases unmatched: 7. The CDR3 loop spans 15 amino acids. Germline assignment: CDR1 DFQATT and CDR2 SNEGSKA (reference sequence). CDR3 residues: CSAHHGRRSYNEQFF. In nucleotides, the CDR3 is TGCAGTGCTCACCACGGGAGGCGCTCCTACAATGAGCAGTTCTTC.

About this clonotype itself: At one boundary the junction diverges from the germline segment, which might be a read error. V gene TRBV5-1 combines with J gene TRBJ1-1; a weak D match, TRBD1 (5 bases). This CDR3 is 15 amino acids long. The germline V gene has CDR1 SGHRS and CDR2 YFSETQ. CDR3 protein: CANSIQTDQGTEAFF. The CDR3 bases are TGCGCCAACAGCATACAGACCGACCAGGGCACTGAAGCTTTCTTT.

There are many counts of this clonotype. The gene calls are TRBV28 and TRBJ2-5, with 8 bases lining up with TRBD2. V was pared by 3 bases and J by 5 bases, with 8 bases of the junction left unmatched. Germline CDR1 reads MDHEN; CDR2 reads SYDVKM. The CDR3 runs to 15 residues. The CDR3 nucleotides are TGTGCCAGCAGTTTTAACTCGCGGGGGGTGGAGACCCAGTACTTC. This translates into CASSFNSRGVETQYF.

The chain is built from TRBV19 and TRBJ2-5; 7 nucleotides align to TRBD2. After removal of 6 bases from V and 5 bases from J, the junction contained 6 bases not matched to a gene. Germline V lookup: CDR1 LNHDA, CDR2 SQIVND (reference sequence). The CDR3 is 13 amino acids. The CDR3 sequence is CASRHRSGETQYF. DNA of the CDR3: TGTGCCAGTAGGCACCGTAGCGGGGAGACCCAGTACTTC.

The chain links TRBV20-1 to TRBJ1-3; TRBD1 matches 7 bases. This CDR3 is built from 14 residues. V was clipped by 3 bases and J by 0 bases; unmatched bases: 2. CDR1 DFQATT and CDR2 SNEGSKA come from the germline V gene (reference sequence). Here the CDR3 DNA reads TGCAGTGCTAGGACAGGGAGCTCTGGAAACACCATATATTTT. Its protein product is CSARTGSSGNTIYF.

The chain joins TRBV2 to TRBJ2-3; D unclear. V gave up 8 bases and J gave up 3 bases, with 9 bases separating them. CDR1 is SNHLY, CDR2 FYNNEI, per germline. CDR3 length: 12 residues. The CDR3 sequence: CASLYYTDTQYF. The DNA for the CDR3 is TGTGCCAGCTTATATTATACAGATACGCAGTATTTT.

This clonotype was seen at least ten times. The rearrangement links TRBV2 to TRBJ2-7; D perhaps matches TRBD2 (5 bases). V lost 8 bases to trimming and J lost 5 bases, with 13 bases between them. CDR3 length: 12 amino acids. Per the germline V gene, CDR1 is SNHLY and CDR2 is FYNNEI. In DNA form, the CDR3 reads TGTGCCAGCGAGGGTAGCCGCGACGAGCAGTACTTC. It specifies CASEGSRDEQYF.

The table lists this clonotype with many counts. The chain is built from TRBV6-1 and TRBJ2-1; 7 nucleotides align to TRBD2. The CDR3 length is 15 residues. V gave up 0 bases and J gave up 6 bases; unmatched junction bases: 5. Germline V gives CDR1 MNHNS, CDR2 SASEGT. Here the CDR3 DNA reads TGTGCCAGCAGTGAAGCGCCAGGGACTACCAATGAGCAGTTCTTC. It translates to CASSEAPGTTNEQFF.

The chain has TRBV7-6 and TRBJ2-7, with a weak D call TRBD2 (6 bases). Germline values: CDR1 SGHVS, CDR2 FNYEAQ. This CDR3 region has 16 residues. V was cut by 5 bases and J by 5 bases, with 22 bases left in between. CDR3 sequence: CASSEPPGLSGHEQYF. The CDR3 nucleotides read TGTGCCAGCAGCGAACCCCCGGGACTGTCGGGCCACGAGCAGTACTTC.

This clonotype was seen ten or more times. The chain is built from TRBV11-2 and TRBJ1-4; maybe TRBD1 (5 bases). The length of the CDR3 is 13 residues. Trimming took 10 bases from V and 2 from J, leaving 11 bases between them. The germline CDR1 and CDR2 sequences are SGHAT and FQNNGV. CDR3 in amino acids: CATGGSTNEKLFF. The CDR3 nucleotides are TGTGCCACCGGGGGGAGCACTAATGAAAAACTGTTTTTT. Full variable domain (rest looked up from reference TRBV11-2 and TRBJ1-4): EAGVAQSPRYKIIEKRQSVAFWCNPISGHATLYWYQQILGQGPKLLIQFQNNGVVDDSQLPKDRFSAERLKGVDSTLKIQPAKLEDSAVYLCATGGSTNEKLFFGSGTQLSVL.

The chain has TRBV3-1 and TRBJ2-2; TRBD2 aligns across 12 bases. Trimming at V came to 4 bases and at J to 2 bases, leaving 8 bases not matched to a gene. CDR1 and CDR2 from the germline V gene are LGHDT and YNNKEL (reference sequence). The CDR3 runs 18 residues. CDR3 bases: TGTGCCAGCAGCCTTTCCTCAGGACTAGCGGGAAACACCGGGGAGCTGTTTTTT. This gives the protein CASSLSSGLAGNTGELFF.